This T cell receptor (beta chain) was recovered during a study of identical twins. A universal primer site arose from template switching, and cDNA bore unique molecular identifiers. TCRdb itself ran the 5' RACE reads through MiXCR, one entry per CDR3 protein. The table shows 210,000 or so distinct CDR3 sequences, with less than 8% occurring only once. This clonotype was recorded a few times. V lost 0 bases, J lost 3 bases, and 0 bases stayed unmatched. CDR3 size: 15 residues. Germline CDR1 and CDR2: KGHSH and LQKENI. Healthy Caucasian individuals made up all the donors. The sample was also reused in another study, on yellow fever vaccine responses in identical twins.

Sequencing was carried out using memory (CD45RO+) T cells sorted from blood. The genes are TRBV18 and TRBJ2-5, with TRBD2 matching over 11 bases. The sequence was collected from a woman younger than 35 in good health. The CDR3 DNA reads as TGTGCCAGCTCACCACCTAGCGGGAGGGAAGAGACCCAGTACTTC. Translated: CASSPPSGREETQYF.